The 14 T cell receptor beta chains presented below share a single source sample, sequenced in a study of CD8 T cells in Susac syndrome. Reverse transcription used about 0.45 to 1 ug RNA and random hexamers. One entry per CDR3 protein, called by TCRdb with MiXCR from the immunoSEQ multiplex PCR reads. The sample shows under 550,000 distinct CDR3 sequences, 75% to 90% of them seen only once. Sequences were obtained from CD8+ T cells from PBMCs. Receptors originate from a human donor with multiple sclerosis.

This clonotype appeared a few times. This chain links TRBV6-1 with TRBJ1-1; D not certain. V was trimmed by 3 bases and J by 0 bases, leaving 8 bases between them. Germline lookup yields CDR1 MNHNS and CDR2 SASEGT. The CDR3 is made up of 14 amino acids. CDR3 nucleotide sequence: TGTGCCAGCAGTGAGACTGGGGTGAACACTGAAGCTTTCTTT. As protein: CASSETGVNTEAFF.

This sequence joins TRBV28 and TRBJ2-6; D is undetermined. CDR1 and CDR2 (germline): MDHEN, SYDVKM. The CDR3 is 16 amino acids. The germline V and J ends were trimmed by 1 base and 1 base, with 8 bases remaining between them. The CDR3 sequence: CASSLSARSGANVLTF. Here the CDR3 DNA reads TGTGCCAGCAGTTTATCCGCTAGGTCTGGGGCCAACGTCCTGACTTTC.

CDR3 DNA: TGCAGCGCCGGGTCCCAGGGAGGGAACACTGAAGCTTTCTTT. It encodes CSAGSQGGNTEAFF. The chain employs TRBV29-1 and TRBJ1-1; D is perhaps TRBD1 (5 bases). The germline V gene has CDR1 SQVTM and CDR2 ANQGSEA. V was shortened by 7 bases and J by 1 base, with 16 bases between the two germline ends. This CDR3 has 14 residues. Using reference TRBV29-1 and TRBJ1-1 for the parts outside the CDR3, the full variable domain is SAVISQKPSRDICQRGTSLTIQCQVDSQVTMMFWYRQQPGQSLTLIATANQGSEATYESGFVIDKFPISRPNLTFSTLTVSNMSPEDSSIYLCSAGSQGGNTEAFFGQGTRLTVV.

The chain is built from TRBV30 and TRBJ1-1, with a possible D match to TRBD1 (5 bases). V gave up 3 bases and J gave up 3 bases, with 14 bases separating them. From germline, CDR1 is GTSNPN and CDR2 SVGIG (reference sequence). This CDR3 has 14 amino acids. CDR3: CAWRSGGGDTEAFF. CDR3 bases: TGTGCCTGGAGGTCAGGCGGGGGGGACACTGAAGCTTTCTTT.

The genes are TRBV27 and TRBJ2-1; 7 bases line up with TRBD2. The CDR3 is made up of 17 amino acids. Unmatched junction bases numbered 11, after V lost 2 bases and J lost 4 bases. CDR1 and CDR2 (germline): MNHEY, SMNVEV (reference sequence). CDR3: CASSLEGGPPIYNEQFF. The CDR3 DNA is TGTGCCAGCAGTTTAGAGGGAGGGCCCCCGATTTACAATGAGCAGTTCTTC.

The rearrangement joins TRBV30 to TRBJ2-7, with D perhaps matching TRBD1 (5 bases). The CDR3 totals 14 residues. Per germline, CDR1 GTSNPN and CDR2 SVGIG (reference sequence). Trimming left V 0 bases short and J 1 base short, with 10 bases between. The CDR3 loop is CAWSVNRRSYEQYF. CDR3 coding DNA: TGTGCCTGGAGTGTTAACAGGCGGTCCTACGAGCAGTACTTC.

The rearrangement links TRBV19 to TRBJ1-5; no clear D gene. The CDR3 extends over 12 amino acids. The V end lost 10 bases, the J end lost 2 bases, and 9 bases lay between the germline ends. Germline V lookup: CDR1 LNHDA, CDR2 SQIVND (reference sequence). The CDR3 region is CATRLGNQPQHF. In nucleotides, the CDR3 is TGTGCCACCCGGTTGGGCAATCAGCCCCAGCATTTT.

DNA of the CDR3: TGTGCCAGCAGCCCCGGACAAGGAGGAGACCAAGAGACCCAGTACTTC. Its protein is CASSPGQGGDQETQYF. The chain recombines TRBV5-5 with TRBJ2-5, with D perhaps given as TRBD1 or TRBD2 (5 bases each). Trimming shortened V by 4 bases and J by 0 bases, and 16 bases separated the two germline ends. The V gene's germline CDR1 is SGHKS and CDR2 YYEKEE (reference sequence). The length of the CDR3 is 16 residues.

The chain carries TRBV5-1 and TRBJ2-7; possibly TRBD1 for D (5 bases). Germline CDR1 SGHRS, CDR2 YFSETQ. This CDR3 is built from 14 residues. The ends were cut back, 0 bases at V and 5 bases at J, with 12 bases in the middle. The CDR3 nucleotides are TGCGCCAGCAGCTTGGTCGTACAGGCGGACGAGCAGTACTTC. It translates to CASSLVVQADEQYF. Combining the CDR3 with reference TRBV5-1 and TRBJ2-7 gives the whole variable domain KAGVTQTPRYLIKTRGQQVTLSCSPISGHRSVSWYQQTPGQGLQFLFEYFSETQRNKGNFPGRFSGRQFSNSRSEMNVSTLELGDSALYLCASSLVVQADEQYFGPGTRLTVT.

The chain joins TRBV14 to TRBJ1-2; a weak D match, TRBD1 (5 bases). The CDR3 length is 17 residues. CDR1 and CDR2 (germline): SGHDN, FVKESK. The germline V and J ends were trimmed by 0 bases and 3 bases, with 17 bases remaining between them. CDR3: CASSQEYGQGMDYGYTF. CDR3 nucleotides: TGTGCCAGCAGCCAAGAATACGGGCAGGGAATGGACTATGGCTACACCTTC.

This clonotype was seen just once. This chain connects TRBV19 to TRBJ2-1, with 14 nucleotides matching TRBD2. The CDR3 consists of 19 residues. Germline V gene lookup returns CDR1 LNHDA and CDR2 SQIVND (reference sequence). Losses at the gene ends were 3 bases for V and 0 bases for J; bases not matched to a gene: 7. The CDR3, as DNA: TGTGCCAGTAGTATCGACTCGGGGACTAGCGGGAGCTCCTACAATGAGCAGTTCTTC. It encodes CASSIDSGTSGSSYNEQFF.

The chain couples TRBV30 to TRBJ2-7, with D tentatively TRBD1 or TRBD2 (7 bases each). CDR3 size: 14 residues. Germline V CDR1 and CDR2: GTSNPN, SVGIG (reference sequence). V gave up 3 bases and J gave up 0 bases, with 12 bases separating them. The CDR3 reads CAWRSGGGSYEQYF. The CDR3 nucleotides read TGTGCCTGGAGGTCAGGGGGGGGCTCCTACGAGCAGTACTTC.

The rearrangement joins TRBV15 to TRBJ2-3; 7 nucleotides align to TRBD2. The CDR3 extends over 15 amino acids. Germline trimming cut 5 bases from V and 2 bases from J; bases unmatched to any gene: 7. CDR1 is LNHNV, CDR2 YYDKDF, per germline (reference sequence). In DNA form, the CDR3 reads TGTGCCACCAGCGGGGGGGGGAGAGACACAGATACGCAGTATTTT. This translates into CATSGGGRDTDTQYF. Looking up the rest from reference TRBV15 and TRBJ2-3 gives the full variable domain: DAMVIQNPRYQVTQFGKPVTLSCSQTLNHNVMYWYQQKSSQAPKLLFHYYDKDFNNEADTPDNFQSRRPNTSFCFLDIRSPGLGDTAMYLCATSGGGRDTDTQYFGPGTRLTVL.

This clonotype was seen a handful of times. The genes are TRBV10-2 and TRBJ2-5; the D gene could be TRBD1 or TRBD2 (7 bases each). Between the trimmed V and J ends, which lost 3 bases and 4 bases, there was a span of 12 bases. Germline V lookup: CDR1 WSHSY, CDR2 SAAADI. The CDR3 contains 14 residues. CDR3 DNA sequence: TGCGCCAGCAGTGACTTCAGGGGGGGAGAGACCCAGTACTTC. It codes for CASSDFRGGETQYF.